This T cell receptor beta chain emerged from a study of T cells in localized non-small cell lung cancer (dated by TCRdb to the early 2020s). Background on the whole study: The study analyzed T cell repertoires of 236 early-stage NSCLC patients, comparing tumors and uninvolved tumor-adjacent lungs. A mean age of around 66 years was recorded for the NSCLC patients, of whom approximately 130 were male and 95 to 110 were female. The cohort was made up of some 240 treatment-naive NSCLC patients whose localized lung tumors had been resected. General findings and caveats noted by the study authors: Since the design was exploratory, TCR variables were selected using unadjusted p-values with no false-discovery rate correction. Uninvolved tumor-adjacent lung showed the highest T cell clonality, higher than tumor, which suggests more focused antigenic responses in the uninvolved tumor-adjacent lung. A median of approximately 57 of the top 100 tumor clones were detected in paired uninvolved adjacent lung, and around 30 of these tumor clones were also found among the top 100 clones of the paired uninvolved adjacent lung. Because multi-region tumor sequencing was not performed, intratumor heterogeneity could not be ruled out. Higher T cell density in blood was associated with longer overall survival, whereas higher clonality in adjacent lung was associated with shorter survival.

At diagnosis, tumor, uninvolved tumor-adjacent lung and peripheral blood were collected and then preserved as a mix of FFPE and fresh-frozen material. For TCR repertoire profiling, blood samples were analyzed as peripheral blood mononuclear cells. Including the terminal cysteine and phenylalanine, the CDR3 comprises 12 residues. Of all the DNA, just the CDR3 is kept, 36 bases in frame from base 1. V is cut by 9 bases and J by 5 bases, and the space between the germline ends is 14 bases. From the germline V gene, CDR1 is SGHTA and CDR2 is FQGTGA. Of note for this clone: Its antigen is currently not known. Base qualities are not recorded, but no much larger clone differs from it by a single base.

The immunoSEQ Assay was used to sequence TCR beta CDR3 regions from DNA. The study's processing was this. T cell density was computed as TCR beta template counts normalized to usable DNA estimated by amplifying housekeeping genes. Richness was estimated using the preseqR package, with extrapolation to 400,000 templates for PBMC samples and to 120,000 templates for tissue samples. Clonality was defined as one minus Pielou's evenness. Tissue-enriched TCRs were identified through differential abundance testing performed on productive amino-acid clonotypes, with a minimum total count of 5 and an alpha of 0.1. The Jaccard Index and the Morisita Overlap Index were used to measure how much the repertoires overlapped between compartments. GLIPH clustered TCR beta CDR3s with public tetramer-defined viral CDR3s; viral motifs required at least three viral sequences plus V-gene enrichment. TCRdb re-hosts the immuneACCESS table, in-frame sequences only. Its copies lack some clones; in the studies checked, an unresolved V gene accounts for under half of them, and the cause for the rest is not known. That table supplies the V and J calls and clone size; D and trimming were determined from the DNA. Recorded for this sample are tens of thousands of clones; roughly three quarters of them occurred a single time. Less than 45% of the sample lies in the top ten.

Sequenced material: PBMCs, taken before any cancer treatment. The clonotype originates from a woman aged 40 to 75 with stage II squamous cell lung carcinoma. The rearranged segments are TRBV7-3 and TRBJ2-7; the D gene is possibly TRBD1 or TRBD2, each agreeing over 5 bases. The DNA sequence is TGTGCCAGTGGGACGGGGCTCCACGAGCAGTACTTC. The encoded protein is CASGTGLHEQYF.